These 28 T cell receptor beta chains came from one sample sequenced in a study of identical twins. TCRdb reprocessed the 5' RACE reads via MiXCR and lists one record per CDR3 protein. The sample carries about 190,000 distinct CDR3 sequences, about 16% recorded once. This sample also appeared in a second study, on T cells expressing NK-cell markers.

The material sequenced was CD8+ T cells sorted from blood. These receptors all come from a woman under 30 in good health.

This clonotype was counted between two and nine times. The rearrangement uses TRBV11-2 and TRBJ1-4, with a tentative D call TRBD1 (6 bases). CDR1 is SGHAT, CDR2 FQNNGV, per germline. This CDR3 is 15 amino acids long. Trimming pared 4 bases from V and 3 bases from J, leaving 12 bases between. The chain's CDR3 is CASSSGWGPNEKLFF. Here the CDR3 DNA reads TGTGCCAGCAGCTCTGGTTGGGGGCCTAATGAAAAACTGTTTTTT.

The V call is TRBV20-1, the J call TRBJ2-5, with TRBD1 as a possible D gene (6 bases). The CDR3 sequence is 12 residues long. Trimming pared 6 bases from V and 5 bases from J, leaving 13 bases between. Germline V gene sequence: CDR1 DFQATT, CDR2 SNEGSKA (reference sequence). CDR3 DNA sequence: TGCAGTGCCTCAGATCAGGGGGAGACCCAGTACTTC. The encoded protein is CSASDQGETQYF.

This clonotype was counted a few times. CDR3 amino acids: CASSQEWDRDGTGELFF. In DNA, the CDR3 is TGTGCCAGCAGCCAAGAGTGGGACAGGGATGGCACCGGGGAGCTGTTTTTT. The chain is built from TRBV3-1 and TRBJ2-2, with 9 bases fitting TRBD1. The length of the CDR3 is 17 residues. J was trimmed by 4 bases and V by 0 bases; bases with no gene match: 6. Looked up from germline, CDR1 is LGHDT and CDR2 is YNNKEL (reference sequence).

V gene TRBV7-4 combines with J gene TRBJ2-7; TRBD1 aligns across 7 bases. The CDR3 has 16 amino acids. The V segment lost 0 bases and the J segment 0 bases; nucleotides outside the gene matches: 5. Germline V gene lookup returns CDR1 SGHVT and CDR2 SQSDAQ. CDR3 in DNA: TGTGCCAGCAGCTTAGCGCTAGGGGGCCGCTCCTACGAGCAGTACTTC. It encodes CASSLALGGRSYEQYF. Full variable domain (outside the CDR3, taken from reference TRBV7-4 and TRBJ2-7): GAGVSQSPRYKVAKRGRDVALRCDSISGHVTLYWYRQTLGQGSEVLTYSQSDAQRDKSGRPSGRFSAERPERSVSTLKIQRTEQGDSAVYLCASSLALGGRSYEQYFGPGTRLTVT.

This clonotype turned up a few times. This chain's CDR3 is CASSPHRVGYNEQFF. The CDR3 DNA sequence: TGCGCCAGCAGCCCACACAGGGTCGGCTACAATGAGCAGTTCTTC. The chain has TRBV5-1 and TRBJ2-1, with D perhaps TRBD1 (6 bases). The germline V gene encodes CDR1 SGHRS and CDR2 YFSETQ. This CDR3 contains 15 residues. Between the trimmed V and J ends, which lost 4 bases and 3 bases, there was a span of 14 bases.

This clonotype was seen more than once but under ten times. The rearrangement joins TRBV7-2 to TRBJ2-7; D uncertain. The CDR3 loop spans 12 amino acids. CDR1 is SGHTA, CDR2 FQGNSA, per germline. V lost 5 bases and J 4 bases, leaving 9 bases between the germline ends. CDR3 DNA sequence: TGTGCCAGCAGCGCCCATGGGTACGAGCAGTACTTC. Its translation: CASSAHGYEQYF.

The chain couples TRBV20-1 to TRBJ2-3; D is perhaps TRBD2 (5 bases). The CDR3 length is 17 residues. Germline V gives CDR1 DFQATT, CDR2 SNEGSKA (reference sequence). V was shortened by 4 bases and J by 5 bases, with 25 bases between the two germline ends. The CDR3 DNA sequence: TGCAGTGCTATATCTGGGCTGGTAGCGTCCGCCGAAGATACGCAGTATTTT. This sequence encodes CSAISGLVASAEDTQYF.

The chain combines TRBV12-3 or TRBV12-4 with TRBJ2-7; the match to TRBD2 covers 12 bases. The V gene end was trimmed by 5 bases and the J gene end by 5 bases; junction bases not matched to a gene: 1. This CDR3 is 13 amino acids long. The CDR3 here is CASSGLAGHEQYF. As DNA, the CDR3 is TGTGCCAGCAGTGGACTAGCGGGACACGAGCAGTACTTC.

Ten or more counts support this clonotype. The chain employs TRBV12-3 or TRBV12-4 and TRBJ1-2; 9 bases map to TRBD1. The CDR3 is 13 residues long. J gave up 6 bases and V 6 bases, and 5 bases lay outside the gene matches. The CDR3 nucleotides read TGTGCCAGCAGGGTGGGACAGGGACATGGCTACACCTTC. Residues: CASRVGQGHGYTF.

This clonotype came up a few times. This chain links TRBV9 with TRBJ2-5; TRBD2 is a possible D gene (6 bases). V gave up 1 base and J gave up 2 bases, with 9 bases separating them. This CDR3 has 14 amino acids. Germline CDR1 reads SGDLS; CDR2 reads YYNGEE. CDR3 region: CASSVFGGQETQYF. The CDR3, as DNA: TGTGCCAGCAGCGTATTCGGGGGACAAGAGACCCAGTACTTC.

In this sample, this clonotype turned up many times. V usage is TRBV3-1 and J usage is TRBJ2-1, with D unclear. The ends were cut back, 4 bases at V and 2 bases at J, with 12 bases in the middle. Per the germline V gene, CDR1 is LGHDT and CDR2 is YNNKEL (reference sequence). The CDR3 totals 15 residues. The CDR3 sequence is CASSLVAGPYNEQFF. CDR3 in DNA: TGTGCCAGCAGCCTGGTCGCAGGCCCCTACAATGAGCAGTTCTTC.

This clonotype was seen a handful of times. The rearrangement links TRBV7-9 to TRBJ2-1, with D possibly being TRBD2 (5 bases). The germline CDR1 and CDR2 sequences are SEHNR and FQNEAQ (reference sequence). V lost 3 bases to trimming and J lost 0 bases, with 9 bases between them. The CDR3 sequence is 15 residues long. CDR3 nucleotide sequence: TGTGCCAGCAGCTTGTCTGAGGGCTCCTACAATGAGCAGTTCTTC. Translation: CASSLSEGSYNEQFF.

The chain joins TRBV5-1 to TRBJ2-1; TRBD2 might be the D (5 bases). Per germline, CDR1 SGHRS and CDR2 YFSETQ. V lost 1 base to trimming and J lost 8 bases, with 13 bases between them. The CDR3 has 14 amino acids. CDR3 nucleotide sequence: TGCGCCAGCAGCTTGTATATAGCGCTCGATGAGCAGTTCTTC. This gives the protein CASSLYIALDEQFF.

In this sample, this clonotype turned up a few times. This chain links TRBV14 with TRBJ2-7; 8 nucleotides match TRBD1. Losses at the gene ends were 6 bases for V and 2 bases for J; bases not matched to a gene: 3. This CDR3 region has 13 residues. In germline, CDR1 is SGHDN, CDR2 FVKESK. CDR3 sequence reads: CASRKTGAYEQYF. The CDR3 bases are TGTGCCAGCAGAAAGACAGGGGCCTACGAGCAGTACTTC.

The rearrangement links TRBV2 to TRBJ1-1; no clear D gene. In germline, CDR1 is SNHLY, CDR2 FYNNEI. This CDR3 contains 12 residues. The V gene lost 2 bases and the J gene lost 11 bases, with 12 bases spanning the gap. Written as DNA, the CDR3 is TGTGCCAGCAGTGAACGGGCACTGGGGGCTTTCTTT. It specifies CASSERALGAFF.

V gene TRBV7-9 combines with J gene TRBJ1-5, with a weak D call TRBD1 (6 bases). The length of the CDR3 is 15 residues. CDR1 and CDR2 (germline): SEHNR, FQNEAQ (reference sequence). V lost 5 bases, J lost 6 bases, and 17 bases lay in between. CDR3 bases: TGTGCCAGCAGCGGTGGGCAGGGGATGGGTCAGCCCCAGCATTTT. Encoded protein: CASSGGQGMGQPQHF.

This clonotype was counted only a few times. This sequence joins TRBV9 and TRBJ1-1; D call uncertain. In germline, CDR1 is SGDLS, CDR2 YYNGEE. The CDR3 sequence is 13 residues long. Deletions cut 0 bases from V and 0 bases from J, with 3 bases between. DNA for the CDR3: TGTGCCAGCAGCGTAGACATGAACACTGAAGCTTTCTTT. This encodes CASSVDMNTEAFF.

This chain links TRBV9 with TRBJ2-7, with TRBD2 identical over 8 bases. Germline-derived CDR1 and CDR2 are SGDLS and YYNGEE. The CDR3 loop spans 15 amino acids. Germline trimming cut 4 bases from V and 3 bases from J; bases unmatched to any gene: 9. DNA for the CDR3: TGTGCCAGCAGCACCCCCGCGGGGGGATTCTACGAGCAGTACTTC. Translation gives CASSTPAGGFYEQYF.

V and J are TRBV7-8 and TRBJ2-1; D may be TRBD1 or TRBD2 (6 bases each). V dropped 0 bases and J dropped 12 bases, with 21 bases sitting between them. This CDR3 comprises 16 residues. Germline V lookup: CDR1 SGHVS, CDR2 FQNEAQ. In DNA, the CDR3 is TGTGCCAGCAGCTTAGCGGGGGGCGGGGCGCTAATGGGGCAGTTCTTC. This sequence encodes CASSLAGGGALMGQFF.

This clonotype was counted a few times. V usage is TRBV7-8 and J usage is TRBJ1-1, with D possibly being TRBD1 (6 bases). The CDR3 length is 17 residues. With 2 bases removed from V and 0 bases from J, the gap between germline ends came to 16 bases. In germline, CDR1 is SGHVS, CDR2 FQNEAQ. The CDR3 sequence: CASSLRGGRLLNTEAFF. The DNA for the CDR3 is TGTGCCAGCAGCTTAAGGGGGGGCCGCCTACTGAACACTGAAGCTTTCTTT.

The chain recombines TRBV11-2 with TRBJ2-3; TRBD1 or TRBD2 may be the D gene (5 bases each). The CDR3 contains 15 residues. The V end lost 1 base, the J end lost 1 base, and 9 bases lay between the germline ends. The germline V gene has CDR1 SGHAT and CDR2 FQNNGV. The CDR3 nucleotides read TGTGCCAGCAGCTTAGGCGAGGGGCGCACAGATACGCAGTATTTT. Translated, it gives CASSLGEGRTDTQYF.

The chain has TRBV10-3 and TRBJ2-2; D unclear. V gave up 3 bases and J gave up 3 bases, with 11 bases separating them. This CDR3 has 15 residues. CDR1 is ENHRY and CDR2 is SYGVKD in the germline V gene. This CDR3 reads CAISEGFIDTGELFF. The CDR3 region has the DNA TGTGCCATCAGTGAAGGGTTTATAGACACCGGGGAGCTGTTTTTT.

This clonotype was seen a few times. The conserved phenylalanine or tryptophan normally closing the CDR3 is absent here, so this likely arose from a read error. The V and J genes are TRBV9 and TRBJ2-7; tentatively, D is TRBD1 (6 bases). The ends were cut back, 3 bases at V and 3 bases at J, with 13 bases in the middle. The V gene's germline CDR1 is SGDLS and CDR2 YYNGEE. This CDR3 is built from 14 residues. The CDR3 DNA reads as TGTGCCAGCAGCGCTACAGGGCTCTTCTACGAGCAGTACTGC. Protein: CASSATGLFYEQYC.

The chain couples TRBV5-1 to TRBJ2-1, with 12 nucleotides matching TRBD2. Looked up from germline, CDR1 is SGHRS and CDR2 is YFSETQ. CDR3 size: 19 residues. The V segment lost 4 bases and the J segment 5 bases; nucleotides outside the gene matches: 16. CDR3 loop: CASSLEGASGGAYDNEQFF. The CDR3 nucleotides are TGCGCCAGCAGCCTTGAGGGGGCTAGCGGGGGGGCCTATGACAATGAGCAGTTCTTC. Combining the CDR3 with reference TRBV5-1 and TRBJ2-1 gives the whole variable domain KAGVTQTPRYLIKTRGQQVTLSCSPISGHRSVSWYQQTPGQGLQFLFEYFSETQRNKGNFPGRFSGRQFSNSRSEMNVSTLELGDSALYLCASSLEGASGGAYDNEQFFGPGTRLTVL.

This clonotype was detected many times. This chain joins TRBV12-3 or TRBV12-4 and TRBJ1-2; D not resolved. V lost 0 bases and J lost 4, with 9 bases in between. This CDR3 contains 14 residues. The DNA of the CDR3 is TGTGCCAGCAGTTTAGCGCAAGGGTTCTATGGCTACACCTTC. It is translated as CASSLAQGFYGYTF.

The V call is TRBV5-1, the J call TRBJ2-3; D possibly corresponds to TRBD1 (6 bases). This CDR3 has 18 residues. Germline lookup yields CDR1 SGHRS and CDR2 YFSETQ. Trimming took 0 bases from V and 1 from J, leaving 18 bases between them. CDR3 coding DNA: TGCGCCAGCAGCTTGGCCGGAATGGCAGGGGAAGGCACAGATACGCAGTATTTT. Translated, it gives CASSLAGMAGEGTDTQYF.

The chain recombines TRBV12-3 or TRBV12-4 with TRBJ1-2; maybe TRBD1 (5 bases). This CDR3 is built from 16 residues. V was clipped by 7 bases and J by 1 base, with 19 bases between them. CDR3: CASNQGPKYFNYGYTF. The CDR3 region has the DNA TGTGCCAGCAACCAGGGACCTAAATACTTTAACTATGGCTACACCTTC.

This clonotype was seen more than once but under ten times. This sequence joins TRBV4-3 and TRBJ2-1, with 9 bases that match TRBD2. Unmatched junction bases numbered 7, after V lost 3 bases and J lost 7 bases. CDR1 LGHNA and CDR2 YSLEER come from the germline V gene. The CDR3 has 15 amino acids. For the CDR3, the DNA is TGCGCCAGCAGCCACCTAGCGGGAAATACGAATGAGCAGTTCTTC. Translated: CASSHLAGNTNEQFF.